This is a list of T cell receptor beta chains from one sample in a study of post-analysis software for immune sequencing data. TCRdb re-called the PCR reads through MiXCR, storing one row per CDR3 protein. The table lists roughly 410,000 distinct CDR3 sequences, around 37% of them singletons, with 13% in the top ten. The sequenced sample consisted of blood. The receptors were sampled from a girl under 18 with multiple sclerosis. Both conserved end residues are part of each CDR3. The D gene is left open where the match is weak. Size is stated for part of the rows, as once, few or many counts, or as a class when the clone is expanded.

v_call: TRBV7-9; d_call: TRBD2; clone_size: -; j_call: TRBJ2-2; cdr3_nt: TGTGCCAGCAGCCCCGGGGAGGGGAGACGCGGGGAGCTGTTTTTT; cdr3_aa: CASSPGEGRRGELFF
v_call: TRBV7-2; d_call: -; clone_size: few; j_call: TRBJ1-1; cdr3_nt: TGTGCCAGCGGCCCCCGGGACGGTGAAGCTTTCTTT; cdr3_aa: CASGPRDGEAFF
v_call: TRBV5-1; d_call: TRBD1; clone_size: few; j_call: TRBJ2-7; cdr3_nt: TGCGCCAGCAGCTTGGTCCAAACAGGGGACGAGCAGTACTTC; cdr3_aa: CASSLVQTGDEQYF
v_call: TRBV7-2; d_call: -; clone_size: once; j_call: TRBJ2-5; cdr3_nt: TGTGCCAGCAGTTTCCCAGAGGCGAAGACCCAGTACTTC; cdr3_aa: CASSFPEAKTQYF
v_call: TRBV29-1; d_call: -; clone_size: few; j_call: TRBJ2-4; cdr3_nt: TGCAGCGTCCACCGGGGGTCTTCGAACATTCAGTACTTC; cdr3_aa: CSVHRGSSNIQYF
v_call: TRBV6-6; d_call: TRBD1; clone_size: few; j_call: TRBJ1-5; cdr3_nt: TGTGCCAGCAGTTGGACAGGAGAGAGTCAGCCCCAGCATTTT; cdr3_aa: CASSWTGESQPQHF
v_call: TRBV12-3/TRBV12-4; d_call: TRBD1; clone_size: -; j_call: TRBJ1-1; cdr3_nt: TGTGCCAGCAGGCCCGGGACAGGATCAGCTTTCTTT; cdr3_aa: CASRPGTGSAFF
v_call: TRBV2; d_call: TRBD2; clone_size: -; j_call: TRBJ2-1; cdr3_nt: TGTGCCAGCAGTGAAACTAGCGGGGAATACAATGAGCAGTTCTTC; cdr3_aa: CASSETSGEYNEQFF
v_call: TRBV24-1; d_call: -; clone_size: few; j_call: TRBJ2-5; cdr3_nt: TGTGCCACCAGTGTCTCGGGACCCTTGGGCGAGACCCAGTACTTC; cdr3_aa: CATSVSGPLGETQYF
v_call: TRBV4-1; d_call: -; clone_size: many; j_call: TRBJ2-7; cdr3_nt: TGCGCCAGCAGCCAAAGTCGTGCGGGACGCTACGAGCAGTACTTC; cdr3_aa: CASSQSRAGRYEQYF
v_call: TRBV9; d_call: -; clone_size: -; j_call: TRBJ2-4; cdr3_nt: TGTGCCAGCAGTTGGGACGGAGCCAAAAACATTCAGTACTTC; cdr3_aa: CASSWDGAKNIQYF
v_call: TRBV10-3; d_call: -; clone_size: few; j_call: TRBJ1-5; cdr3_nt: TGTGCCATCAGTGAGGCTGGTGGCAATCAGCCCCAGCATTTT; cdr3_aa: CAISEAGGNQPQHF
v_call: TRBV7-3; d_call: TRBD1; clone_size: -; j_call: TRBJ1-2; cdr3_nt: TGTGCCAGCAGCCTTAAACCGGACAGGGGAGATGGCTACACCTTC; cdr3_aa: CASSLKPDRGDGYTF
v_call: TRBV7-2; d_call: -; clone_size: few; j_call: TRBJ2-1; cdr3_nt: TGTGCCAGCACCCCCGGGGGCAGCTCCTACAATGAGCAGTTCTTC; cdr3_aa: CASTPGGSSYNEQFF
v_call: TRBV6-5; d_call: -; clone_size: -; j_call: TRBJ1-1; cdr3_nt: TGTGCCAGCAGTTACGAAAGGCCCTCGTACACTGAAGCTTTCTTT; cdr3_aa: CASSYERPSYTEAFF
v_call: TRBV7-9; d_call: TRBD1; clone_size: -; j_call: TRBJ2-7; cdr3_nt: TGTGCCAGCAGCCGACCGGGACAGGGCAGGAGCGAGCAGTACTTC; cdr3_aa: CASSRPGQGRSEQYF
v_call: TRBV14; d_call: TRBD1; clone_size: -; j_call: TRBJ2-5; cdr3_nt: TGTGCCAGCAGCCAATTGGACAGGGGAGAGACCCAGTACTTC; cdr3_aa: CASSQLDRGETQYF
v_call: TRBV6-5; d_call: -; clone_size: many; j_call: TRBJ2-3; cdr3_nt: TGTGCCAGCAGTAAATACAGGGAAAACAAGGCAGATACGCAGTATTTT; cdr3_aa: CASSKYRENKADTQYF
v_call: TRBV12-3/TRBV12-4; d_call: -; clone_size: -; j_call: TRBJ2-1; cdr3_nt: TGTGCCAGCAGTTTAAATTACGGGCCTTCTAATGAGCAGTTCTTC; cdr3_aa: CASSLNYGPSNEQFF
v_call: TRBV29-1; d_call: -; clone_size: -; j_call: TRBJ1-1; cdr3_nt: TGCAGCGCGTGGGGGACTGAAGCTTTCTTT; cdr3_aa: CSAWGTEAFF
v_call: TRBV12-3/TRBV12-4; d_call: -; clone_size: many; j_call: TRBJ1-2; cdr3_nt: TGTGCCAGCAGCCGCCACCTCACAGGGTCGGATGGCTACACCTTC; cdr3_aa: CASSRHLTGSDGYTF
v_call: TRBV7-2; d_call: TRBD2; clone_size: few; j_call: TRBJ2-1; cdr3_nt: TGTGCCAGCAGCCTGGGACTAGCGGGGGACGGGGAGCAGTTCTTC; cdr3_aa: CASSLGLAGDGEQFF
v_call: TRBV6-6; d_call: TRBD1; clone_size: -; j_call: TRBJ1-2; cdr3_nt: TGTGCCGGCAGTACACAGGGGGACTATGGCTACACCTTC; cdr3_aa: CAGSTQGDYGYTF
v_call: TRBV28; d_call: TRBD1; clone_size: once; j_call: TRBJ1-2; cdr3_nt: TGTGCCAGCAGTCTCCAGGGGGGTACCTATGGCTACACCTTC; cdr3_aa: CASSLQGGTYGYTF
v_call: TRBV20-1; d_call: -; clone_size: few; j_call: TRBJ2-7; cdr3_nt: TGCAGTGCTAGGGGACCGAGGGCCTCCTACGAGCAGTACTTC; cdr3_aa: CSARGPRASYEQYF
v_call: TRBV6-2/TRBV6-3; d_call: -; clone_size: few; j_call: TRBJ2-1; cdr3_nt: TGTGCCAGCAGTTTTTCGGACTATCAAGAGCAGTTCTTC; cdr3_aa: CASSFSDYQEQFF
v_call: TRBV9; d_call: TRBD2; clone_size: -; j_call: TRBJ2-3; cdr3_nt: TGTGCCAGCAGCGTTAGCGGGGGGGCGGGCACAGATACGCAGTATTTT; cdr3_aa: CASSVSGGAGTDTQYF
v_call: TRBV12-3/TRBV12-4; d_call: -; clone_size: once; j_call: TRBJ1-1; cdr3_nt: TGTGCCAGCGGACCGACGGGGACCACTGAAGCTTTCTTT; cdr3_aa: CASGPTGTTEAFF
v_call: TRBV7-6; d_call: TRBD1; clone_size: -; j_call: TRBJ2-7; cdr3_nt: TGTGCCAGCAGCTTAGCGAACGACAGGGTCGGGCAGTACTTC; cdr3_aa: CASSLANDRVGQYF
v_call: TRBV21-1; d_call: -; clone_size: -; j_call: TRBJ1-1; cdr3_nt: TGTGCCAGCAGCAAAGGTAGGGGGGGCGCTTTCTTT; cdr3_aa: CASSKGRGGAFF
v_call: TRBV20-1; d_call: -; clone_size: once; j_call: TRBJ1-6; cdr3_nt: TGCAGTGCTAGCGCCATGGGAACGGGTTCACCCCTCCACTTT; cdr3_aa: CSASAMGTGSPLHF
v_call: TRBV19; d_call: TRBD1; clone_size: -; j_call: TRBJ2-3; cdr3_nt: TGTGCCAGCGGGGACAGGGGGTCCCCGACGGATACGCAGTATTTT; cdr3_aa: CASGDRGSPTDTQYF
v_call: TRBV29-1; d_call: TRBD1; clone_size: -; j_call: TRBJ1-5; cdr3_nt: TGCAGCGCAGTAACAGGGGGCAATCAGCCCCAGCATTTT; cdr3_aa: CSAVTGGNQPQHF
v_call: TRBV29-1; d_call: TRBD2; clone_size: few; j_call: TRBJ2-1; cdr3_nt: TGCAGCGTTCAGAAGCGGGGGTTCTCCTACAATGAGCAGTTCTTC; cdr3_aa: CSVQKRGFSYNEQFF
v_call: TRBV6-4; d_call: TRBD2; clone_size: few; j_call: TRBJ2-1; cdr3_nt: TGTGCCAGCAGTGAAATGGCGGGGGGTGGCAATGAGCAGTTCTTC; cdr3_aa: CASSEMAGGGNEQFF
v_call: TRBV4-1; d_call: TRBD1; clone_size: -; j_call: TRBJ1-5; cdr3_nt: TGCGCCAGCAGCCAAGAACGGGACAGCCGGGGCAATCAGCCCCAGCATTTT; cdr3_aa: CASSQERDSRGNQPQHF
v_call: TRBV29-1; d_call: -; clone_size: many; j_call: TRBJ2-5; cdr3_nt: TGCAGCGTTAGGCTCCAGCTTCAAGAGACCCAGTACTTC; cdr3_aa: CSVRLQLQETQYF
v_call: TRBV7-3; d_call: -; clone_size: -; j_call: TRBJ2-3; cdr3_nt: TGTGCCAGCAGCTTAACGGCCGTCTGGACAGATACGCAGTATTTT; cdr3_aa: CASSLTAVWTDTQYF
v_call: TRBV12-3/TRBV12-4; d_call: TRBD1; clone_size: -; j_call: TRBJ2-7; cdr3_nt: TGTGCCAGCAGGGGGACAGGGGTCTCCGAGCAGTACTTC; cdr3_aa: CASRGTGVSEQYF
v_call: TRBV5-1; d_call: -; clone_size: many; j_call: TRBJ1-6; cdr3_nt: TGCGCCAGCAGCTCCTCTACCTCCTATAATTCACCCCTCCACTTT; cdr3_aa: CASSSSTSYNSPLHF
v_call: TRBV4-2; d_call: -; clone_size: -; j_call: TRBJ1-5; cdr3_nt: TGTGCCAGCAGCCAACCCGGGGAGAGACTTAATCAGCCCCAGCATTTT; cdr3_aa: CASSQPGERLNQPQHF
v_call: TRBV4-1; d_call: TRBD1; clone_size: -; j_call: TRBJ1-1; cdr3_nt: TGCGCCAGCAGCCGCCCAGGGGGTTCCACTGAAGCTTTCTTT; cdr3_aa: CASSRPGGSTEAFF
v_call: TRBV12-3/TRBV12-4; d_call: -; clone_size: -; j_call: TRBJ2-3; cdr3_nt: TGTGCCAGCAAGCTTATAATGAAGGATACGCAGTATTTT; cdr3_aa: CASKLIMKDTQYF
v_call: TRBV7-9; d_call: TRBD1; clone_size: -; j_call: TRBJ2-4; cdr3_nt: TGTGCCAGCAGCCGACCGACAGGGGGTACGGAGCAGTACTTC; cdr3_aa: CASSRPTGGTEQYF
v_call: TRBV14; d_call: -; clone_size: -; j_call: TRBJ2-3; cdr3_nt: TGTGCCAGCAGCCAAGTTGAGGGAGGTGTTACGCAGTATTTT; cdr3_aa: CASSQVEGGVTQYF
v_call: TRBV2; d_call: -; clone_size: -; j_call: TRBJ1-2; cdr3_nt: TGTGCCAGCAGTGAATCGGGACTCGGCTACACCTTC; cdr3_aa: CASSESGLGYTF
v_call: TRBV12-3/TRBV12-4; d_call: -; clone_size: few; j_call: TRBJ2-7; cdr3_nt: TGTGCCAGCAGGTTGTCAGACTCCTACGAGCAGTACTTC; cdr3_aa: CASRLSDSYEQYF
v_call: TRBV7-2; d_call: -; clone_size: -; j_call: TRBJ2-1; cdr3_nt: TGTGCCAGCAGCTTATGGGGCGGGGGCAGGGGGGAGCAGTTCTTC; cdr3_aa: CASSLWGGGRGEQFF
v_call: TRBV12-3/TRBV12-4; d_call: -; clone_size: -; j_call: TRBJ2-3; cdr3_nt: TGTGCCACTTTCGAGGGGTTTTTGGGCACAGATACGCAGTATTTT; cdr3_aa: CATFEGFLGTDTQYF
v_call: TRBV6-5; d_call: -; clone_size: -; j_call: TRBJ1-2; cdr3_nt: TGTGCCAGCAGTTACTCCGGGACACCTCCCTATGGCTACACCTTC; cdr3_aa: CASSYSGTPPYGYTF
v_call: TRBV29-1; d_call: -; clone_size: few; j_call: TRBJ2-1; cdr3_nt: TGCAGCGTTGCAGAGTCTAGCGCCTACAATGAGCAGTTCTTC; cdr3_aa: CSVAESSAYNEQFF
v_call: TRBV7-2; d_call: TRBD1; clone_size: -; j_call: TRBJ2-3; cdr3_nt: TGTGCCAGCAGCCGGACAGGGGGCAGGACAGATACGCAGTATTTT; cdr3_aa: CASSRTGGRTDTQYF
v_call: TRBV28; d_call: TRBD1; clone_size: -; j_call: TRBJ2-7; cdr3_nt: TGTGCCAGCAGTCCCTCCGGGACAGTCTCCTACGAGCAGTACTTC; cdr3_aa: CASSPSGTVSYEQYF
v_call: TRBV5-1; d_call: -; clone_size: few; j_call: TRBJ2-7; cdr3_nt: TGCGCCAGCAGCTTGAAAGCCGAGCAGTACTTC; cdr3_aa: CASSLKAEQYF
v_call: TRBV4-1; d_call: -; clone_size: -; j_call: TRBJ2-5; cdr3_nt: TGCGCCAGCAACTTCCCCGGCAATGAGCAGTACTTC; cdr3_aa: CASNFPGNEQYF
v_call: TRBV25-1; d_call: -; clone_size: once; j_call: TRBJ1-2; cdr3_nt: TGTGCCAGCAGTGACCACCGACGAATGGGTGGCTACACCTTC; cdr3_aa: CASSDHRRMGGYTF
v_call: TRBV7-9; d_call: -; clone_size: -; j_call: TRBJ2-5; cdr3_nt: TGTGCCAGCAACCAAGACACGTACCAAGAGACCCAGTACTTC; cdr3_aa: CASNQDTYQETQYF
v_call: TRBV6-6; d_call: TRBD2; clone_size: -; j_call: TRBJ2-7; cdr3_nt: TGTGCCAGCAGTGGGACTAGCGGGGGAGAAGAGCAGTACTTC; cdr3_aa: CASSGTSGGEEQYF
v_call: TRBV11-1; d_call: -; clone_size: -; j_call: TRBJ2-3; cdr3_nt: TGTGCCAGCAGCTTCTCGCCCCGTTTGACAGGTCTAGGCAGGGGAACAGATACGCAGTATTTT; cdr3_aa: CASSFSPRLTGLGRGTDTQYF